Detailed here is one T cell receptor beta chain. These data come from a study of CD8 T cells in Susac syndrome. TCR beta was sequenced from blood CD8+ and CD4+ T cells. Those who served as multiple sclerosis controls were treatment-naive patients with stable or active relapsing-remitting disease. Germline-derived CDR1 and CDR2 are SGHAT and FQNNGV. V lost 5 bases, J lost 2 bases, and 20 bases lay in between. The CDR3 runs 17 residues. RNA was extracted with the RNeasy kit, and a quantity of about 0.45 to 1 ug was reverse transcribed using random hexamers. The immunoSEQ assay covered 54 Vbeta and 13 Jbeta segments for CDR3. TCRdb fed the immunoSEQ multiplex PCR reads into MiXCR, producing one record per CDR3 protein. The top ten hold 0.11% of the sample, which has roughly 300,000 distinct CDR3 sequences, 85% seen once.

Sequencing was done on a sample of CD8+ T cells from PBMCs. The sequence was obtained from a human donor with multiple sclerosis. The chain couples TRBV11-2 to TRBJ2-3; D perhaps matches TRBD2 (6 bases). The CDR3 loop is CASSPYGGWGNTDTQYF. In DNA, the CDR3 is TGTGCCAGCAGCCCCTACGGAGGGTGGGGGAACACAGATACGCAGTATTTT.